What follows are 32 T cell receptor beta chains derived from one specimen sequenced in a study of blood T cell repertoires in COVID-19. Method: immunoSEQ multiplex PCR; TCRdb's copy keeps in-frame clones and lacks some. Here the sample spans roughly 140,000 clones, around 80% being singletons. Sequencing was carried out using peripheral blood. Every receptor here comes from a woman aged 60-75 years with acute or convalescent COVID-19.

The rearrangement joins TRBV7-8 to TRBJ2-7, with D possibly matching TRBD1 (6 bases). Between the trimmed V and J ends, which lost 1 base and 0 bases, there was a span of 10 bases. CDR1 is SGHVS and CDR2 is FQNEAQ in the germline V gene. CDR3 length equals 15 residues. CDR3 sequence: CASSLEQGSSYEQYF. The CDR3 bases are TGTGCCAGCAGCTTAGAGCAGGGGAGCTCCTACGAGCAGTACTTC.

The table lists this clone with a count of one. The chain carries TRBV28 and TRBJ1-3; 7 bases fit TRBD1. The CDR3 length is 16 residues. V trimming: 5 bases; J trimming: 0 bases; junction bases outside the gene matches: 7. CDR1 and CDR2 from the germline V gene are MDHEN and SYDVKM. The CDR3 DNA follows: TGTGCCAGCAGTACACAGGACAGGATCTCTGGAAACACCATATATTTT. It is translated as CASSTQDRISGNTIYF.

V is TRBV27 and J is TRBJ2-1; D is perhaps TRBD2 (6 bases). V lost 6 bases, J lost 0 bases, and 12 bases lay in between. The CDR3 contains 15 residues. Germline CDR1 is MNHEY and CDR2 is SMNVEV (reference sequence). CDR3 nucleotide sequence: TGTGCCAGCAGAGGAGCGGGCTACTCCTACAATGAGCAGTTCTTC. Translating it yields CASRGAGYSYNEQFF.

This chain uses TRBV18 with TRBJ2-1; D may be TRBD2 (7 bases). The CDR3 sequence is 17 residues long. Trimming left V 4 bases short and J 4 bases short, with 20 bases between. Germline values: CDR1 KGHSH, CDR2 LQKENI. This chain's CDR3 is CASSRLVGGASYNEQFF. The CDR3 nucleotides read TGTGCCAGCTCACGCCTTGTTGGGGGGGCCTCATACAATGAGCAGTTCTTC.

The chain links TRBV27 to TRBJ1-5; 7 bases fit TRBD1. CDR1 is MNHEY, CDR2 SMNVEV, per germline (reference sequence). The CDR3 has 15 amino acids. Trimming cost V 6 bases and J 3 bases; bases outside gene matches: 8. The DNA for the CDR3 is TGTGCCAGCAGCCGGACAGGACTTAACAATCAGCCCCAGCATTTT. Protein product: CASSRTGLNNQPQHF.

This chain uses TRBV6-5 with TRBJ1-5; 8 bases map to TRBD1. The CDR3 sequence is 16 residues long. CDR1 and CDR2 from the germline V gene are MNHEY and SVGAGI. V shed 2 bases, J shed 5 bases, and the junction held 8 bases outside the gene matches. In DNA, the CDR3 is TGTGCCAGCAGTTACAACGGACAGGGCGGTGATCAGCCCCAGCATTTT. Amino acids: CASSYNGQGGDQPQHF.

The rearrangement uses TRBV20-1 and TRBJ1-5; 9 bases map to TRBD1. J gave up 7 bases and V 3 bases, and 22 bases lay outside the gene matches. The CDR3 sequence is 19 residues long. CDR1 and CDR2 (germline): DFQATT, SNEGSKA (reference sequence). The CDR3 loop reads CSASRTLIRSDRGGQPQHF. The CDR3 DNA is TGCAGTGCTAGTCGCACTCTGATCCGAAGTGACAGGGGGGGACAGCCCCAGCATTTT.

This chain uses TRBV6-5 with TRBJ2-2, with 10 bases identical to TRBD1. The germline CDR1 and CDR2 sequences are MNHEY and SVGAGI. CDR3 size: 15 residues. V shed 5 bases and J 6 bases; nucleotides not matched to a gene: 6. The CDR3 DNA follows: TGTGCCAGCAGTCGCGGACAGGGGGGCCCCGGGGAGCTGTTTTTT. It translates to CASSRGQGGPGELFF.

V usage is TRBV5-5 and J usage is TRBJ1-1; 7 bases fit TRBD1. The CDR3 loop spans 14 amino acids. The V gene end was trimmed by 4 bases and the J gene end by 6 bases; junction bases not matched to a gene: 9. Germline lookup yields CDR1 SGHKS and CDR2 YYEKEE (reference sequence). CDR3 loop: CASSPLLTGPEAFF. The CDR3 DNA reads TGTGCCAGCAGCCCCCTCCTGACAGGGCCTGAAGCTTTCTTT.

Comments on this clone: At one boundary the junction diverges from the germline segment, which might be a read error. The chain combines TRBV7-8 with TRBJ2-1; D is perhaps TRBD2 (6 bases). From germline, CDR1 is SGHVS and CDR2 FQNEAQ. CDR3 length: 15 amino acids. CDR3 residues: CASSLASGLYSEQFF. The CDR3 nucleotides read TGTGCCAGCAGCTTAGCTAGCGGTCTCTACAGTGAGCAGTTCTTC.

The chain has TRBV5-1 and TRBJ2-5; D perhaps matches TRBD2 (5 bases). The CDR3 is 15 residues long. Germline assignment: CDR1 SGHRS and CDR2 YFSETQ. Trimming removed 8 bases at V and 5 bases at J, with 22 bases between. The chain's CDR3 is CASSSSPGTGETQYF. As DNA, the CDR3 is TGCGCCAGTTCTTCGAGCCCGGGAACGGGGGAGACCCAGTACTTC.

CDR3 nucleotides: TGTGCCAGCAGCTTAGATCGGGCAACTAATGAAAAACTGTTTTTT. The encoded protein is CASSLDRATNEKLFF. The chain combines TRBV7-6 with TRBJ1-4; D remains unclear. The ends were cut back, 1 base at V and 0 bases at J, with 6 bases in the middle. The CDR3 sequence is 15 residues long. Germline V gene lookup returns CDR1 SGHVS and CDR2 FNYEAQ.

The DNA for the CDR3 is TGTGCCAGCAGCCCACTAGCGGGAGAAACAGATACGCAGTATTTT. Its translation is CASSPLAGETDTQYF. The J gene is TRBJ2-3, the V gene TRBV7-9; 11 bases align to TRBD2. Germline V lookup: CDR1 SEHNR, CDR2 FQNEAQ (reference sequence). Germline trimming cut 5 bases from V and 3 bases from J; bases unmatched to any gene: 4. The CDR3 is 15 amino acids. Using reference TRBV7-9 and TRBJ2-3 for the parts outside the CDR3, the full variable domain is DTGVSQNPRHKITKRGQNVTFRCDPISEHNRLYWYRQTLGQGPEFLTYFQNEAQLEKSRLLSDRFSAERPKGSFSTLEIQRTEQGDSAMYLCASSPLAGETDTQYFGPGTRLTVL.

The V and J genes are TRBV27 and TRBJ2-7, with D perhaps matching TRBD1 (6 bases). V dropped 0 bases and J dropped 3 bases, with 9 bases sitting between them. The CDR3 has 14 residues. CDR1 is MNHEY and CDR2 is SMNVEV in the germline V gene (reference sequence). The CDR3 loop reads CASSLSTGHYEQYF. Written as DNA, the CDR3 is TGTGCCAGCAGTTTATCGACGGGACACTACGAGCAGTACTTC.

The chain couples TRBV18 to TRBJ2-6, with no clear D. Trimming took off 2 bases at V and 0 bases at J, with 5 bases between the two ends. Germline V gene lookup returns CDR1 KGHSH and CDR2 LQKENI. This CDR3 region has 15 residues. The CDR3 DNA reads as TGTGCCAGCTCACCATCGGTCTCTGGGGCCAACGTCCTGACTTTC. It translates to CASSPSVSGANVLTF.

This clone was observed a single time. The rearrangement joins TRBV29-1 to TRBJ2-2, with D possibly matching TRBD2 (6 bases). Germline V gene sequence: CDR1 SQVTM, CDR2 ANQGSEA. Trimming shortened V by 6 bases and J by 2 bases, and 13 bases separated the two germline ends. The CDR3 extends over 14 amino acids. The CDR3 loop is CSVGGAHNTGELFF. CDR3 nucleotide sequence: TGCAGCGTGGGAGGAGCCCACAACACCGGGGAGCTGTTTTTT.

This sequence joins TRBV19 and TRBJ1-2; 9 nucleotides agree with TRBD1. With 6 bases clipped from V and 0 bases from J, the junction kept 5 bases outside the gene matches. The CDR3 is made up of 15 amino acids. Per germline, CDR1 LNHDA and CDR2 SQIVND (reference sequence). In DNA form, the CDR3 reads TGTGCCAGTAGAATACAGGGGGCGCCTAACTATGGCTACACCTTC. Amino acid sequence: CASRIQGAPNYGYTF.

This clone was detected only once. The V call is TRBV28, the J call TRBJ1-1, with D possibly matching TRBD1 (6 bases). Germline V gene lookup returns CDR1 MDHEN and CDR2 SYDVKM. Trimming pared 6 bases from V and 1 base from J, leaving 12 bases between. The CDR3 has 14 residues. The DNA for the CDR3 is TGTGCCAGCAGAAGACAGGTACCGAACACTGAAGCTTTCTTT. Amino acid sequence: CASRRQVPNTEAFF.

The rearrangement joins TRBV7-8 to TRBJ2-7, with 8 bases lining up with TRBD1. This CDR3 is 13 amino acids long. Trimming cost V 5 bases and J 4 bases; bases outside gene matches: 4. The V gene's germline CDR1 is SGHVS and CDR2 FQNEAQ. CDR3: CASSGTGLYEQYF. CDR3 coding DNA: TGTGCCAGCAGCGGGACAGGTTTGTACGAGCAGTACTTC.

The chain carries TRBV6-7 and TRBJ2-3; 9 bases are shared with TRBD2. TRBV6-7 is given ORF status, its function remaining uncertain. CDR3 length equals 16 residues. Trimming took 0 bases from V and 3 from J; bases not matched to a gene: 4. The DNA for the CDR3 is TGTGCCAGCAGTTACTCGCCTAGCGGGACAACAGATACGCAGTATTTT. This codes for CASSYSPSGTTDTQYF.

The chain recombines TRBV10-2 with TRBJ1-1; the D gene is possibly TRBD1 (6 bases). The CDR3 runs 15 residues. The germline CDR1 and CDR2 sequences are WSHSY and SAAADI. V dropped 5 bases and J dropped 4 bases, with 17 bases sitting between them. The CDR3 nucleotides read TGCGCCAGCAGTAGACAGGACGGTCGGGGCACTGAAGCTTTCTTT. Residues: CASSRQDGRGTEAFF.

There are a few counts of this clone. The CDR3 region is CAWAGTVIRGEQYF. The CDR3 nucleotides are TGTGCCTGGGCTGGGACAGTTATACGGGGGGAGCAGTACTTC. V and J are TRBV30 and TRBJ2-7; TRBD1 is a possible D gene (7 bases). The CDR3 is made up of 14 amino acids. Per the germline V gene, CDR1 is GTSNPN and CDR2 is SVGIG (reference sequence). The V gene lost 5 bases and the J gene lost 7 bases, with 21 bases spanning the gap.

This clone appeared once. V usage is TRBV24-1 and J usage is TRBJ2-2, with TRBD2 matching 10 bases. The CDR3 spans 16 residues. Germline-derived CDR1 and CDR2 are KGHDR and SFDVKD. The ends lost 3 bases at V and 4 bases at J; junction bases unmatched: 4. CDR3 DNA sequence: TGTGCCACCAGTGATACGACTAGCGGGCCCACCGGGGAGCTGTTTTTT. The encoded protein is CATSDTTSGPTGELFF.

This clone is a singleton in its sample. This chain uses TRBV18 with TRBJ2-3, with D perhaps TRBD2 (6 bases). The CDR3 extends over 16 amino acids. Trimming took off 4 bases at V and 0 bases at J, with 14 bases between the two ends. Germline V gene lookup returns CDR1 KGHSH and CDR2 LQKENI. CDR3 sequence: CASSLSPGGSTDTQYF. Here the CDR3 DNA reads TGTGCCAGCTCACTTTCCCCCGGGGGAAGCACAGATACGCAGTATTTT.

The chain is built from TRBV6-5 and TRBJ1-1; D is possibly TRBD1 (6 bases). V lost 6 bases and J lost 2, with 10 bases in between. Per germline, CDR1 MNHEY and CDR2 SVGAGI. The length of the CDR3 is 13 residues. The CDR3 coding sequence is TGTGCCAGCAGACGGACAGATAACACTGAAGCTTTCTTT. It yields the protein CASRRTDNTEAFF.

This sequence joins TRBV5-1 and TRBJ1-1, with D possibly being TRBD1 (6 bases). Trimming took 3 bases from V and 6 from J, leaving 18 bases between them. Per the germline V gene, CDR1 is SGHRS and CDR2 is YFSETQ. This CDR3 comprises 15 residues. For the CDR3, the DNA is TGCGCCAGCAGCTGGGGGCCCCAGGGGAGGGCTGAAGCTTTCTTT. Translation: CASSWGPQGRAEAFF.

The chain uses TRBV28 and TRBJ2-5; D is possibly TRBD2 (6 bases). CDR1 MDHEN and CDR2 SYDVKM come from the germline V gene. V was cut by 4 bases and J by 7 bases, with 19 bases left in between. CDR3 size: 15 residues. In nucleotides, the CDR3 is TGTGCCAGCAGTTCCTGGACTAAATTTTTGGGGACCCAGTACTTC. Its translation: CASSSWTKFLGTQYF.

The rearrangement links TRBV27 to TRBJ2-7, with 8 nucleotides matching TRBD2. From germline, CDR1 is MNHEY and CDR2 SMNVEV (reference sequence). This CDR3 has 16 amino acids. The V segment lost 5 bases and the J segment 1 base; nucleotides outside the gene matches: 10. Here the CDR3 DNA reads TGTGCCAGCAGTATTACTAGCGGAGAACATTCCTACGAGCAGTACTTC. This sequence encodes CASSITSGEHSYEQYF.

The chain combines TRBV7-8 with TRBJ2-1, with 7 bases matching TRBD2. Germline V CDR1 and CDR2: SGHVS, FQNEAQ. This CDR3 comprises 15 residues. V dropped 7 bases and J dropped 6; count of bases not matched to a gene: 12. The chain's CDR3 is CASTFGAGVGNEQFF. The CDR3 DNA reads as TGTGCCAGCACCTTCGGTGCGGGAGTCGGCAATGAGCAGTTCTTC.

Note on this clone: Other DNA sequences in this specimen translate into the identical CDR3. V gene TRBV12-3 or TRBV12-4 combines with J gene TRBJ1-1; D possibly corresponds to TRBD1 (5 bases). V was shortened by 5 bases and J by 2 bases, with 9 bases between the two germline ends. There are 13 residues in the CDR3. Here the CDR3 DNA reads TGTGCCAGCAGTCCGACAGCAAACACTGAAGCTTTCTTT. Translation: CASSPTANTEAFF.

The chain links TRBV6-1 to TRBJ2-6; D gene unclear. With 2 bases removed from V and 0 bases from J, the gap between germline ends came to 8 bases. The CDR3 sequence is 16 residues long. Germline CDR1 reads MNHNS; CDR2 reads SASEGT. CDR3 loop: CASSENGYSGANVLTF. The CDR3 coding sequence is TGTGCCAGCAGTGAAAACGGGTACTCTGGGGCCAACGTCCTGACTTTC.

The V and J genes are TRBV5-1 and TRBJ2-3, with 8 bases lining up with TRBD2. The CDR3 has 16 amino acids. Germline V CDR1 and CDR2: SGHRS, YFSETQ. J gave up 5 bases and V 3 bases, and 11 bases lay outside the gene matches. The CDR3 DNA reads TGCGCCAGCAGCTCGTCGGGTAGCGGGGTGGGAGATACGCAGTATTTT. Translation gives CASSSSGSGVGDTQYF. The complete variable domain, with remaining parts taken from reference TRBV5-1 and TRBJ2-3, reads KAGVTQTPRYLIKTRGQQVTLSCSPISGHRSVSWYQQTPGQGLQFLFEYFSETQRNKGNFPGRFSGRQFSNSRSEMNVSTLELGDSALYLCASSSSGSGVGDTQYFGPGTRLTVL.